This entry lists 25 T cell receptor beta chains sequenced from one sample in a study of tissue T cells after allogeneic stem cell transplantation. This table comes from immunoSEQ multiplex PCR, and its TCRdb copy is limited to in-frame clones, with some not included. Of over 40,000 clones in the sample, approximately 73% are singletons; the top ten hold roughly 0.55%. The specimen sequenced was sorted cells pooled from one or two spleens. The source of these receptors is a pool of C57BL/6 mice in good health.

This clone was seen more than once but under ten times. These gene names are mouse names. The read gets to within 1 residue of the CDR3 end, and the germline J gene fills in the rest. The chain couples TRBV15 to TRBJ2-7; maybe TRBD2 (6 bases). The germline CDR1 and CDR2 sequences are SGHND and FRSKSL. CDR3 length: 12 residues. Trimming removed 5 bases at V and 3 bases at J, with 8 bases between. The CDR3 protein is CASSLLGYEQYF. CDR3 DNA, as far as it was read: TGTGCCAGCAGTCTACTGGGCTATGAACAGTAC.

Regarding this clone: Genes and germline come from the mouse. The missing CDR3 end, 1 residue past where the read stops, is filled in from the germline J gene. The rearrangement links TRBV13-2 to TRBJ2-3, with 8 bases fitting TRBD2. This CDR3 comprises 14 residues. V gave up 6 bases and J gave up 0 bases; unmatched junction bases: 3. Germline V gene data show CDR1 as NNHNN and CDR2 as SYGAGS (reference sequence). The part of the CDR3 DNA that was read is TGTGCCAGCGCACTGGGGGTTAGTGCAGAAACGCTGTAT. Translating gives CASALGVSAETLY. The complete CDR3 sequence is CASALGVSAETLYF.

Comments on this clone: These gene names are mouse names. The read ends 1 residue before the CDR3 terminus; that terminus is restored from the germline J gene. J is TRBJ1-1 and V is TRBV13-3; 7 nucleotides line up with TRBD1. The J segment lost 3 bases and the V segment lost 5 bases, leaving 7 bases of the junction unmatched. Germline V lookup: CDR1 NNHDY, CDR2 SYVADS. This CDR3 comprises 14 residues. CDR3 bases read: TGTGCCAGCAGGCTCTCCGGGACAGACACAGAAGTCTTC. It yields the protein CASRLSGTDTEVF. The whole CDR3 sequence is CASRLSGTDTEVFF.

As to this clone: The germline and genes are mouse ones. Here the CDR3 reads CGARDWGQNTLYF. The part of the CDR3 DNA that was read is TGTGGTGCTAGGGACTGGGGTCAAAACACCTTGTAC. This chain joins TRBV20 and TRBJ2-4; D may be TRBD2 (5 bases). The sequence runs out 1 residue before the end of the CDR3; the remainder is reconstructed from the germline J gene. V lost 0 bases to trimming and J lost 1 base, with 5 bases between them. The CDR3 covers 13 residues. CDR1 and CDR2 from the germline V gene are GFQATS and STVNSAI.

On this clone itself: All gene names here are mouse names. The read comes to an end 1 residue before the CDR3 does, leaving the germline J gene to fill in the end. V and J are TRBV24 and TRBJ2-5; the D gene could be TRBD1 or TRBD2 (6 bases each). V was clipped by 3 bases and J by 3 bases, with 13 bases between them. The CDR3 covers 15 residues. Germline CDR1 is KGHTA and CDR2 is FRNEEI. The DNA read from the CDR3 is TGTGCCAGCAGTCTTGGGGGCGCGAGGCAAGACACCCAGTAC. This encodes CASSLGGARQDTQY. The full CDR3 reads CASSLGGARQDTQYF.

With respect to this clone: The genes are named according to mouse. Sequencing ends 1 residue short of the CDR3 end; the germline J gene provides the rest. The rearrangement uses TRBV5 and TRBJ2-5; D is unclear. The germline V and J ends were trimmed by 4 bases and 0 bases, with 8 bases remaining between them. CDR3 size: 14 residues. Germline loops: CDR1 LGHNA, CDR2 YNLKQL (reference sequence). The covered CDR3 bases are TGTGCCAGCAGCCCCGACATTAACCAAGACACCCAGTAC. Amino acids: CASSPDINQDTQY. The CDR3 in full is CASSPDINQDTQYF.

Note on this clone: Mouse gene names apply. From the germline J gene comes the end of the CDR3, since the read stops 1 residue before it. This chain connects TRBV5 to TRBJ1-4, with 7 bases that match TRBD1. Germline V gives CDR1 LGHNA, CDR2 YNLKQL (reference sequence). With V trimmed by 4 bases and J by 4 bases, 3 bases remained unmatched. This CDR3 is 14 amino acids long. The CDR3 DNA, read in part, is TGTGCCAGCAGCCTCCGGGACAGCAACGAAAGATTATTT. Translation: CASSLRDSNERLF. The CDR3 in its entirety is CASSLRDSNERLFF.

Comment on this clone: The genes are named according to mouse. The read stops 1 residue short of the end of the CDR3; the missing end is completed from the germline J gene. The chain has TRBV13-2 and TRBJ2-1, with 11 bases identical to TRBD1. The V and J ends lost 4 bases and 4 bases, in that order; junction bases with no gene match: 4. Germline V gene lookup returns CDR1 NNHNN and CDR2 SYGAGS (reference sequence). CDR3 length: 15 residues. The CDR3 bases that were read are TGTGCCAGCGGTTCGGACAGGGGGCGTTATGCTGAGCAGTTC. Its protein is CASGSDRGRYAEQF. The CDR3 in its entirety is CASGSDRGRYAEQFF.

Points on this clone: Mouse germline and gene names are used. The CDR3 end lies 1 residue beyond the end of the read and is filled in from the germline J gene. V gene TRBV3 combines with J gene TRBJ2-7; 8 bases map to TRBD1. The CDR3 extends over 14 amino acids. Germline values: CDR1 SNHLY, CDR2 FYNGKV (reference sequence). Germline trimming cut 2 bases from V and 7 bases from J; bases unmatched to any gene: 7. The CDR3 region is CASSLSGQGREQYF. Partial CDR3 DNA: TGTGCCAGCAGCTTATCTGGACAGGGACGAGAACAGTAC. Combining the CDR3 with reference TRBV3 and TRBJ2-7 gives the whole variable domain GPKVLQIPSHQIIDMGQMVTLNCDPVSNHLYFYWYKQILGQQMEFLVNFYNGKVMEKSKLFKDQFSVERPDGSYFTLKIQPTALEDSAVYFCASSLSGQGREQYFGPGTRLTVL.

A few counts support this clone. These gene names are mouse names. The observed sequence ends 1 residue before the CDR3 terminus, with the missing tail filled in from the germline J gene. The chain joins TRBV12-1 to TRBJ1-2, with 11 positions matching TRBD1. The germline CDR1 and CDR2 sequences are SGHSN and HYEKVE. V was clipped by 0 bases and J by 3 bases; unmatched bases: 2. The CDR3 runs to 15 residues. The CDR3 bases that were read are TGTGCCAGCTCTCTCAGGGGACAGGGGGACTCCGACTACACC. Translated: CASSLRGQGDSDYT. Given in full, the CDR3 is CASSLRGQGDSDYTF.

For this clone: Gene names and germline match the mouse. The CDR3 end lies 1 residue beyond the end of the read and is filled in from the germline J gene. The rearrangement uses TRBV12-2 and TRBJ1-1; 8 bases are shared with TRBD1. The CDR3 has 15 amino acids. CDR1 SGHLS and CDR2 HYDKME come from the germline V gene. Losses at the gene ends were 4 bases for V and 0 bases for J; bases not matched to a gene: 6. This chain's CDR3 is CASSLRTGPNTEVFF. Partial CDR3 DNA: TGTGCCAGCTCACTTCGGACAGGGCCAAACACAGAAGTCTTC.

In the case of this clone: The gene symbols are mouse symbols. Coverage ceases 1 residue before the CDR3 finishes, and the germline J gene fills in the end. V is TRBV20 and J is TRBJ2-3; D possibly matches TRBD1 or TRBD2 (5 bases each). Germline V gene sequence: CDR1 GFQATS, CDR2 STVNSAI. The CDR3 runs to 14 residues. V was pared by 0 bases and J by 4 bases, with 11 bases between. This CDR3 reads CGAREYGGTETLYF. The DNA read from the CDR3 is TGTGGTGCTAGGGAATACGGGGGAACAGAAACGCTGTAT. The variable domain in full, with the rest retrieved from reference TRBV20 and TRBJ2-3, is GALVYQYPRRTICKSGTSMRMECQAVGFQATSVAWYRQSPQKTFELIALSTVNSAIKYEQNFTQEKFPISHPNLSFSSMTVLNAYLEDRGLYLCGAREYGGTETLYFGSGTRLTVL.

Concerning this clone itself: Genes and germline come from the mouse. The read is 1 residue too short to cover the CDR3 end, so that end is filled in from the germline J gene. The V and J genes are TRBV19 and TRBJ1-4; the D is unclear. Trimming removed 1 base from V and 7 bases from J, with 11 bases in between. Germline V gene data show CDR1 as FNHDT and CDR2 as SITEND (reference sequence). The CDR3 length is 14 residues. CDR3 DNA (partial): TGTGCCAGCAGTATATGGGTATCGAGCGAAAGATTATTT. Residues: CASSIWVSSERLF. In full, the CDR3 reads CASSIWVSSERLFF.

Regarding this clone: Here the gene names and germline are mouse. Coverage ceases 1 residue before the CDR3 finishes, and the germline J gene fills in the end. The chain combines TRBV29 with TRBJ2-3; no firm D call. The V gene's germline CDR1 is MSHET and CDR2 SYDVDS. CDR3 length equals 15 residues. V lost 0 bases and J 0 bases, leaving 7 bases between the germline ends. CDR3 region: CASSLSGSSAETLYF. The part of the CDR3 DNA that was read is TGTGCTAGCAGTTTATCAGGGTCTAGTGCAGAAACGCTGTAT.

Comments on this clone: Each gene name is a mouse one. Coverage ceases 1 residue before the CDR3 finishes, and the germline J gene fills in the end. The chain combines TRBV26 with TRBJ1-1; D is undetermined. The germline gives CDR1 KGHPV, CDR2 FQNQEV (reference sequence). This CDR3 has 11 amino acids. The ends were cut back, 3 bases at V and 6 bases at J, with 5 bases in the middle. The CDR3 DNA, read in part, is TGTGCCAGCAGTCTCGGAGCAGAAGTCTTC. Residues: CASSLGAEVF. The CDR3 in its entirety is CASSLGAEVFF.

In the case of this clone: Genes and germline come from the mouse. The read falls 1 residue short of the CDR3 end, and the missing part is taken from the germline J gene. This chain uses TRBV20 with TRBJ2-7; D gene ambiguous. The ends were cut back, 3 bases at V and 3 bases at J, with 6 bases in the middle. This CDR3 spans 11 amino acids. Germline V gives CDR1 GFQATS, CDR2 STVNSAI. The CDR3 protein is CGARRDYEQYF. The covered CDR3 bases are TGTGGTGCTAGAAGAGACTATGAACAGTAC.

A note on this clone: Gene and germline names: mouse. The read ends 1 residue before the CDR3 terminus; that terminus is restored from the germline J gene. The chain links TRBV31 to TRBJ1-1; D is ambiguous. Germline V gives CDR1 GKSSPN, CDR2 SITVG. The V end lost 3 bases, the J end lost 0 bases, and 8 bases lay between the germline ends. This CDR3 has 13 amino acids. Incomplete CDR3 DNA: TGTGCCTGGAGACACTATGCAAACACAGAAGTCTTC. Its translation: CAWRHYANTEVF. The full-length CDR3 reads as CAWRHYANTEVFF.

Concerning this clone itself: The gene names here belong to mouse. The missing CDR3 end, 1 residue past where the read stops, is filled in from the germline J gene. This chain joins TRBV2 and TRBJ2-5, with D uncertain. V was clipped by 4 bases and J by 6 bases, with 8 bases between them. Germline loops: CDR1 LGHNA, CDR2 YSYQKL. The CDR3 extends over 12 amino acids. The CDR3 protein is CASSPSSDTQYF. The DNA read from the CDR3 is TGTGCCAGCAGCCCCAGCTCTGACACCCAGTAC.

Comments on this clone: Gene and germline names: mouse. The CDR3 region is CASSQAGTGTLYF. The sequenced part of the CDR3 DNA is TGTGCCAGCAGCCAAGCCGGGACAGGGACGCTGTAT. This chain links TRBV2 with TRBJ2-3; 9 nucleotides align to TRBD1. With the read ending 1 residue before the CDR3 end, the germline J gene is used to fill in that end. V gave up 1 base and J gave up 9 bases; unmatched junction bases: 2. CDR1 and CDR2 from the germline V gene are LGHNA and YSYQKL. This CDR3 is built from 13 residues.

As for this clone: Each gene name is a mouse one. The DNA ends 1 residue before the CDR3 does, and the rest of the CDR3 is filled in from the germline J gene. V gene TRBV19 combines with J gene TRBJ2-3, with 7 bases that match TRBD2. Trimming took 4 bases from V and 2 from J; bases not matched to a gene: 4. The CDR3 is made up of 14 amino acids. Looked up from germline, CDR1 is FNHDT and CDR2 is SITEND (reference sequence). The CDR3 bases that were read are TGTGCCAGCAGTCCCGACTGGGCTGCAGAAACGCTGTAT. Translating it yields CASSPDWAAETLY. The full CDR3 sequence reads CASSPDWAAETLYF. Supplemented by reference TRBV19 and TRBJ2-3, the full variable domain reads GGIITQTPKFLIGQEGQKLTLKCQQNFNHDTMYWYRQDSGKGLRLIYYSITENDLQKGDLSEGYDASREKKSSFSLTVTSAQKNEMAVFLCASSPDWAAETLYFGSGTRLTVL.

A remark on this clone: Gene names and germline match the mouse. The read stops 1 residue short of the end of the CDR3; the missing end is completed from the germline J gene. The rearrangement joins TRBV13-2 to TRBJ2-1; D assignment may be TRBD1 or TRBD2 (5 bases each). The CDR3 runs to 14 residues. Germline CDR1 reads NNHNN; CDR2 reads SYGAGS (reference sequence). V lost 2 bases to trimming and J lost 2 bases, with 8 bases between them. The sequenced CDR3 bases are TGTGCCAGCGGTGAGGGGACGGACTATGCTGAGCAGTTC. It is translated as CASGEGTDYAEQF. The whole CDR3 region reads CASGEGTDYAEQFF.

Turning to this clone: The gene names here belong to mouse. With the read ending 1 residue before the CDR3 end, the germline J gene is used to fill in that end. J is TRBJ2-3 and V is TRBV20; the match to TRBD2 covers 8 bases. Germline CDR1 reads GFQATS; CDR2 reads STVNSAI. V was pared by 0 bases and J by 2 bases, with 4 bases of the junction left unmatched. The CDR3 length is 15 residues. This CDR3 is CGARDLGGLAETLYF. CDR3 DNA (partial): TGTGGTGCTAGGGATCTGGGGGGACTTGCAGAAACGCTGTAT.

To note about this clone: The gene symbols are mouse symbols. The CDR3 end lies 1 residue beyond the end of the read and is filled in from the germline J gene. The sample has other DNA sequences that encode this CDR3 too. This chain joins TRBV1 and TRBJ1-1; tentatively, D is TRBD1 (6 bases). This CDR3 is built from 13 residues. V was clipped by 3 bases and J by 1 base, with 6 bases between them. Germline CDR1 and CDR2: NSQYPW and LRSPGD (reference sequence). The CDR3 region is CTCSADRNTEVFF. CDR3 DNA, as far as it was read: TGCACCTGCAGTGCGGACAGAAACACAGAAGTCTTC.

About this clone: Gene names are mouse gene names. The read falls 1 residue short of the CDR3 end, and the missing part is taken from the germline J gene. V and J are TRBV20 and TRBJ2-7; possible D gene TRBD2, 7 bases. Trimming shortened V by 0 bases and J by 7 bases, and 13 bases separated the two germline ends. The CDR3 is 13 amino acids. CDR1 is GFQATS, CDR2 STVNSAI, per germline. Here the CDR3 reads CGAREWGAWEQYF. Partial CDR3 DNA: TGTGGTGCTAGGGAATGGGGGGCGTGGGAACAGTAC.

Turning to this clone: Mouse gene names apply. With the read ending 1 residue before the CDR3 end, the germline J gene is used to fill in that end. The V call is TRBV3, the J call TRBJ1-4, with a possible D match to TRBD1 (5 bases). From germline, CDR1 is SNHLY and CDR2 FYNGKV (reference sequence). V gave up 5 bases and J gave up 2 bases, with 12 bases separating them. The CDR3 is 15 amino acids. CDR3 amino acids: CASSIGQTSNERLFF. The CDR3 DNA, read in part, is TGTGCCAGCAGCATCGGACAAACATCCAACGAAAGATTATTT. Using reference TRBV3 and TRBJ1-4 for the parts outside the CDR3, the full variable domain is GPKVLQIPSHQIIDMGQMVTLNCDPVSNHLYFYWYKQILGQQMEFLVNFYNGKVMEKSKLFKDQFSVERPDGSYFTLKIQPTALEDSAVYFCASSIGQTSNERLFFGHGTKLSVL.